This T cell receptor beta chain was recovered during a study of T-cell reconstitution after alpha-beta-depleted transplantation in children. Unique molecular identifiers were incorporated into the prepared TCRbeta library. MiXCR, run by TCRdb on the PCR reads, gives a single entry per CDR3 protein. This table has around 500,000 distinct CDR3 sequences, under 15% appearing once. This clonotype was counted at least ten times. CDR1 LGHNA and CDR2 YNFKEQ come from the germline V gene. The length of the CDR3 is 14 residues. V was clipped by 1 base and J by 15 bases, with 19 bases between them. The material sequenced was PBMCs from the stem cell graft donor, taken from the stem cell graft. The receptor was isolated from a human donor who donated a stem cell graft to a child with combined immunodeficiency. V is TRBV4-2 and J is TRBJ2-1, with a weak D call TRBD2 (5 bases). The CDR3: CASSQGDSVIFRFF. The CDR3 DNA sequence: TGTGCCAGCAGCCAAGGTGATAGCGTGATCTTTCGGTTCTTC.